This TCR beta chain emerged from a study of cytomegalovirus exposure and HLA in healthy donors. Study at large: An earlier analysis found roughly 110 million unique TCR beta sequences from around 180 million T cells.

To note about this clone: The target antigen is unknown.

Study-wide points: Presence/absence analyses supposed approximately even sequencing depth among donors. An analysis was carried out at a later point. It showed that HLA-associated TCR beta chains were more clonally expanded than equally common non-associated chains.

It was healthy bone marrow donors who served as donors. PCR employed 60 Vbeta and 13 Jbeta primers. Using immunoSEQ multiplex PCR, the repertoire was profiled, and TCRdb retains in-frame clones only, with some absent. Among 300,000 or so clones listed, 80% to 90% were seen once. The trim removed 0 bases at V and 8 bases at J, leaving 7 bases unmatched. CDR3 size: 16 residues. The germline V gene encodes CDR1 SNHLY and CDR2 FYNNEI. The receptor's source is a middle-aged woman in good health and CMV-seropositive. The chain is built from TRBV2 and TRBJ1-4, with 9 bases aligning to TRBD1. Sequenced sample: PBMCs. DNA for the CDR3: TGTGCCAGCAGTGAAGCGCTGGGACAGGGTCGGGAAAAACTGTTTTTT. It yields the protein CASSEALGQGREKLFF.